This T cell receptor beta chain appears in the sequencing data of a study of T cells of healthy individuals. CDR1 and CDR2 (germline): MDHEN, SYDVKM. J lost 6 bases, V lost 5 bases, and 15 bases had no gene match. CDR3 size: 17 residues. TCRdb passed the 5' RACE reads through MiXCR, listing each CDR3 protein once. Of around 79,000 distinct CDR3 sequences in the sample, more than 5% are singletons; the top ten hold 7% to 9%. In its sample, this clonotype was seen many times. The V and J genes are TRBV28 and TRBJ1-1; TRBD1 matches at 10 bases. The receptor comes from a female donor in good health. The CDR3 DNA reads as TGTGCCAGCAGTCAATACTTGGGACAGGGGACGATCGCTGAAGCTTTCTTT. Translating it yields CASSQYLGQGTIAEAFF.